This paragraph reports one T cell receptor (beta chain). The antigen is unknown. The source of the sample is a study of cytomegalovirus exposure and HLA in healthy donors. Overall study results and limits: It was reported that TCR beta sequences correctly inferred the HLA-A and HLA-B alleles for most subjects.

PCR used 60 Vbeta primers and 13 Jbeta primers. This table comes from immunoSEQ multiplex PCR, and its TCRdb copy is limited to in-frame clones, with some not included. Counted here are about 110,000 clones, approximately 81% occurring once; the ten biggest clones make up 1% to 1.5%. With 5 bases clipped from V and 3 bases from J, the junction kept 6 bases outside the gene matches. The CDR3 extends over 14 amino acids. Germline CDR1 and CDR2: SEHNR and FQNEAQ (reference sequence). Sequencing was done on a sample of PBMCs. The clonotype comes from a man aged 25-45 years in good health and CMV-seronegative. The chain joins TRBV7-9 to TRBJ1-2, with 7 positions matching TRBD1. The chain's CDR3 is CASSPGGTDYGYTF. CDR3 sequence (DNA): TGTGCCAGCAGCCCAGGGGGAACCGACTATGGCTACACCTTC.